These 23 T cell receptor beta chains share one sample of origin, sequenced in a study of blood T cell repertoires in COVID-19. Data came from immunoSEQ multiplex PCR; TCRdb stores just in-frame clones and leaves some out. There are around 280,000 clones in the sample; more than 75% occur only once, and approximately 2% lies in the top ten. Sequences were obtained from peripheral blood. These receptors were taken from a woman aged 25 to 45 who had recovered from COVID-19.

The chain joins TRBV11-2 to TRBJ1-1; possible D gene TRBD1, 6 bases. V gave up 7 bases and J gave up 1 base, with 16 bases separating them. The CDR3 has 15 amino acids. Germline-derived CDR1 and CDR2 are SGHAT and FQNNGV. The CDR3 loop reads CASNPGGVRNTEAFF. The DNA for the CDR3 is TGTGCCAGCAACCCGGGGGGCGTTAGGAACACTGAAGCTTTCTTT.

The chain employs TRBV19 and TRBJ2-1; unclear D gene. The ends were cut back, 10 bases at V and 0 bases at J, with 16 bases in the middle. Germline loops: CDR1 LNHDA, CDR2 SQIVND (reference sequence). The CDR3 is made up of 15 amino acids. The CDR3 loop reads CATMTQRSSYNEQFF. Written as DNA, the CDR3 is TGTGCCACCATGACTCAGAGGAGCTCCTACAATGAGCAGTTCTTC.

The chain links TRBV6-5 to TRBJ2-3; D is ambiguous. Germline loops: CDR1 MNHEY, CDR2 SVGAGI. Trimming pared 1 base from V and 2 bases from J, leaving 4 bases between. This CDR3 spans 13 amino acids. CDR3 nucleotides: TGTGCCAGCAGTTACTTAAACACAGATACGCAGTATTTT. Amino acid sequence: CASSYLNTDTQYF.

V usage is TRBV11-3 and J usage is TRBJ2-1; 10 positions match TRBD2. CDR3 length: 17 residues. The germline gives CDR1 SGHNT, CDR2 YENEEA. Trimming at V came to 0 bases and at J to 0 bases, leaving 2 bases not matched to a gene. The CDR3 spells CASSLDSGRSSYNEQFF. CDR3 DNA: TGTGCCAGCAGCTTAGATAGCGGGAGGAGCTCCTACAATGAGCAGTTCTTC.

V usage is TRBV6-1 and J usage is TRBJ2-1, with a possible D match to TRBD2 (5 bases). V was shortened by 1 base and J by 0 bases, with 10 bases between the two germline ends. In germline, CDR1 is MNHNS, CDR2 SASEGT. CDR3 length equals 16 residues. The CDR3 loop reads CASSEVGSSSYNEQFF. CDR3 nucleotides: TGTGCCAGCAGTGAAGTGGGGAGTAGCTCCTACAATGAGCAGTTCTTC.

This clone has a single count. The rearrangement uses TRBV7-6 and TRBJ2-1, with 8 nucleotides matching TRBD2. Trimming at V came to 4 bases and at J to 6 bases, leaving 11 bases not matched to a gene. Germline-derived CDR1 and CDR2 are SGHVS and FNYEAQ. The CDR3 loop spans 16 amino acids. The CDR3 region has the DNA TGTGCCAGCAGCTCCGATATTGGGACTAGGGTCAATGAGCAGTTCTTC. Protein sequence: CASSSDIGTRVNEQFF.

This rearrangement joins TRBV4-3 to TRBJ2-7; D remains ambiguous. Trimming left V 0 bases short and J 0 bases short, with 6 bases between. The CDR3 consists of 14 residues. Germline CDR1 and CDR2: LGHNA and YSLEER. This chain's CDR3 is CASSQDKLSYEQYF. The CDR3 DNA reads TGCGCCAGCAGCCAAGATAAGCTCTCCTACGAGCAGTACTTC.

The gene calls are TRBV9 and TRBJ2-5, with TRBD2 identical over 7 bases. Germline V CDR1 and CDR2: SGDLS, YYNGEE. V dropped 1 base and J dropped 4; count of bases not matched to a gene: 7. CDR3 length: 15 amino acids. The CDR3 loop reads CASSVWGGVAETQYF. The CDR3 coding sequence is TGTGCCAGCAGCGTATGGGGGGGAGTCGCAGAGACCCAGTACTTC.

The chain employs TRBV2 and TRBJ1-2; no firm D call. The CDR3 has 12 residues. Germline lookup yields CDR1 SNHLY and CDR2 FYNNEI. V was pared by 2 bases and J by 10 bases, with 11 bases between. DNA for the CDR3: TGTGCCAGCAGTGAAATCTCTGCGGACTACACCTTC. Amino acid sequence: CASSEISADYTF.

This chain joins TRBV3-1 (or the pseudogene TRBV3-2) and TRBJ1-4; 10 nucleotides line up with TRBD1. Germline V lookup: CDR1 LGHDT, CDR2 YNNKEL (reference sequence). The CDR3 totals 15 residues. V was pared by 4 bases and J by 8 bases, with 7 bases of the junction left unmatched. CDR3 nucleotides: TGTGCCAGCAGCCTTACTTGGGACAGGGGCGAAAAACTGTTTTTT. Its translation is CASSLTWDRGEKLFF.

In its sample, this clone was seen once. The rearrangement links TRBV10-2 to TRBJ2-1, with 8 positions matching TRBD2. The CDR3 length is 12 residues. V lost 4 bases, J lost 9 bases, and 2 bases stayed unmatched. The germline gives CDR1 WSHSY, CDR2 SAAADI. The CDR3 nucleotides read TGCGCCAGCAGTGTCGGGGGGGGTGAGCAGTTCTTC. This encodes CASSVGGGEQFF.

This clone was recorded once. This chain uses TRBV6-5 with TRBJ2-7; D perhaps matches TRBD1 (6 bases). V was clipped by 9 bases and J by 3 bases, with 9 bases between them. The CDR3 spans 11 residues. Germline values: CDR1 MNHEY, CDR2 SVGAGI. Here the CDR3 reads CASVDSYEQYF. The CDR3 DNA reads TGTGCCAGTGTGGACAGCTACGAGCAGTACTTC.

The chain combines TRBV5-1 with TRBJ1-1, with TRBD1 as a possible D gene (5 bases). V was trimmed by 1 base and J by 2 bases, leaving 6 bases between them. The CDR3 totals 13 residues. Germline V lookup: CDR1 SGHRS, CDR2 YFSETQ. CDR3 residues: CASSLQGNTEAFF. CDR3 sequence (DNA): TGCGCCAGCAGCTTGCAGGGCAACACTGAAGCTTTCTTT.

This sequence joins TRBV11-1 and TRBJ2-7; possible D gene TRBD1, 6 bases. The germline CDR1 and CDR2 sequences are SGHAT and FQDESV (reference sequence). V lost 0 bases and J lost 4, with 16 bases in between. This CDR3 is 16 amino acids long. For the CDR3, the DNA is TGTGCCAGCAGCTTAGCGACAGGATTAGTGATTTACGAGCAGTACTTC. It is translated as CASSLATGLVIYEQYF.

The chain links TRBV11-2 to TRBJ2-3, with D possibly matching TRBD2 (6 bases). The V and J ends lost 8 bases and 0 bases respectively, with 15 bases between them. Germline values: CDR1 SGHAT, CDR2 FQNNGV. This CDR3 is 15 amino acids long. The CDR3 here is CASGRRGYSTDTQYF. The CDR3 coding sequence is TGTGCCAGCGGACGTCGGGGGTATAGCACAGATACGCAGTATTTT.

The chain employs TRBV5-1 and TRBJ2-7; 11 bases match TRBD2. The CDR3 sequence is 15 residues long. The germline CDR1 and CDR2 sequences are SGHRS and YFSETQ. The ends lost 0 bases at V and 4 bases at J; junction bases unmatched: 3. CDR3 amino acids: CASSLVPSGGYEQYF. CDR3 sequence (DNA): TGCGCCAGCAGCTTGGTTCCTAGCGGGGGGTACGAGCAGTACTTC.

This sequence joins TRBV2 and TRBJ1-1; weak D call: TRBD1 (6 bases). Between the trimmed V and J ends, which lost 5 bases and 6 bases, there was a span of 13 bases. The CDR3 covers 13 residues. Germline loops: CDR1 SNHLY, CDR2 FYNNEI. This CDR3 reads CASSLEQGAEAFF. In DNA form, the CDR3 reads TGTGCCAGCAGTTTAGAACAGGGAGCTGAAGCTTTCTTT.

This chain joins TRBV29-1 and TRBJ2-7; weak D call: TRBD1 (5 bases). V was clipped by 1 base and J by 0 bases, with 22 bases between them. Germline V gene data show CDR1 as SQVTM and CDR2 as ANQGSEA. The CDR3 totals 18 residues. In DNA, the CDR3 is TGCAGCGTTGAAGTAGGGTGGGCGACAGCCGTTAGCTCCTACGAGCAGTACTTC. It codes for CSVEVGWATAVSSYEQYF.

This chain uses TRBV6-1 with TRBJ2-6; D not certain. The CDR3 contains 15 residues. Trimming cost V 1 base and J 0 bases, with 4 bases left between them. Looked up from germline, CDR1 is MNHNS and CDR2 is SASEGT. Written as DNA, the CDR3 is TGTGCCAGCAGTGAAGGTTACTCTGGGGCCAACGTCCTGACTTTC. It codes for CASSEGYSGANVLTF.

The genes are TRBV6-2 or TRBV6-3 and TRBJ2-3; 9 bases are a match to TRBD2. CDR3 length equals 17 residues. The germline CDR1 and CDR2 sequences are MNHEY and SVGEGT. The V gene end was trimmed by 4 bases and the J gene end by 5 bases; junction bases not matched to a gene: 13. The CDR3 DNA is TGTGCCAGCAGTTTGGCCCCGCCGGGACTAGCAGGAGATACGCAGTATTTT. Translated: CASSLAPPGLAGDTQYF.

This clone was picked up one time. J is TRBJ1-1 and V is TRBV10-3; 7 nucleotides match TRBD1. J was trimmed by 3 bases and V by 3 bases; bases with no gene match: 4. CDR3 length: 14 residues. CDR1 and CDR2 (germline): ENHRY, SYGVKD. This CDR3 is CAISERQGYTEAFF. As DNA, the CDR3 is TGTGCCATCAGTGAACGACAGGGTTACACTGAAGCTTTCTTT.

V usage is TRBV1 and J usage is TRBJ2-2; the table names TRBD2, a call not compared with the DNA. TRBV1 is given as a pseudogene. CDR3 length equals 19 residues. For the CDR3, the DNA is TGCACCAGCAGCCAAGGACCCCCCGGGAGGTCGCCGAACACCGGGGAGCTGTTTTTT. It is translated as CTSSQGPPGRSPNTGELFF.

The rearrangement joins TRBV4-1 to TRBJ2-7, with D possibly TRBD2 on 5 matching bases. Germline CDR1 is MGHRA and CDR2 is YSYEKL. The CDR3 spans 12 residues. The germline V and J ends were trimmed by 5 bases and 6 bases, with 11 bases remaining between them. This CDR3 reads CASSIAGGEQYF. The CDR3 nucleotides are TGCGCCAGCAGCATCGCCGGAGGCGAGCAGTACTTC.